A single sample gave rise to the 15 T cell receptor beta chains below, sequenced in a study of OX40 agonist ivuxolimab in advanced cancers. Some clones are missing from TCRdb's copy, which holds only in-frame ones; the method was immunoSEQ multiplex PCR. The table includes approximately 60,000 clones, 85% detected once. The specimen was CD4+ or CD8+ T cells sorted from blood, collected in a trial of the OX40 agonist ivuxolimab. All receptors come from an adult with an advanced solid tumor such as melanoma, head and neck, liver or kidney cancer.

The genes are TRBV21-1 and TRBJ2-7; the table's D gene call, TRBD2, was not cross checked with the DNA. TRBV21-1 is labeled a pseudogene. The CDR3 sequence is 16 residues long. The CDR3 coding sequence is TGTGCCAGCAGCAAAAGCTATCAACCGGGAATCTACGAGCAGTACTTC. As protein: CASSKSYQPGIYEQYF.

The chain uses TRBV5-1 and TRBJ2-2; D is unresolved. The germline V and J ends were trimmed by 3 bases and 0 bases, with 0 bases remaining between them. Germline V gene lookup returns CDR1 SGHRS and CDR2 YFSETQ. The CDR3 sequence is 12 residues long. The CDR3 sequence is CASSSNTGELFF. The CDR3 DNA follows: TGCGCCAGCAGCTCGAACACCGGGGAGCTGTTTTTT.

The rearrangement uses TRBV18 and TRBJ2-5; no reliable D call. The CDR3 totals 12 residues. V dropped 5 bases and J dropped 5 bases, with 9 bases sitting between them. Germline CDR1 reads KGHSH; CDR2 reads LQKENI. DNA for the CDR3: TGTGCCAGCTCAGAGATCAGGGAGACCCAGTACTTC. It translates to CASSEIRETQYF.

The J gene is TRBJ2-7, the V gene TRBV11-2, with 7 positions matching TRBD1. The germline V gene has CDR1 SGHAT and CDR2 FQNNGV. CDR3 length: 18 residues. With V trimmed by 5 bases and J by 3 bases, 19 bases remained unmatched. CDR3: CASSRTGDHLKLGYEQYF. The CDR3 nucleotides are TGTGCCAGCAGCCGAACAGGGGATCACCTCAAATTAGGCTACGAGCAGTACTTC. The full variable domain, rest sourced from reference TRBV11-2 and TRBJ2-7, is EAGVAQSPRYKIIEKRQSVAFWCNPISGHATLYWYQQILGQGPKLLIQFQNNGVVDDSQLPKDRFSAERLKGVDSTLKIQPAKLEDSAVYLCASSRTGDHLKLGYEQYFGPGTRLTVT.

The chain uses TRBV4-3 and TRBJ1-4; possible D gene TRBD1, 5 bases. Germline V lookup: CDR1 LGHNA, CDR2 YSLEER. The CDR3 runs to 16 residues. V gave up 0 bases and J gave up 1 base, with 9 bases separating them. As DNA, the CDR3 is TGCGCCAGCAGCCAAGATTGGGGGTTAACTAATGAAAAACTGTTTTTT. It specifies CASSQDWGLTNEKLFF.

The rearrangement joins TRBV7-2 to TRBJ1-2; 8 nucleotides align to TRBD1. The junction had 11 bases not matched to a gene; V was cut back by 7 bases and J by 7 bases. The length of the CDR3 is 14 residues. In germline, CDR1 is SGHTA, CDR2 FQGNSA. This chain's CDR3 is CASTTTGAAFGYTF. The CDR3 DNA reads TGTGCCAGCACAACGACAGGGGCAGCTTTTGGCTACACCTTC.

This CDR3 reads CASRYARGNTEAFF. The CDR3 coding sequence is TGTGCCAGCAGGTATGCGAGGGGGAACACTGAAGCTTTCTTT. The chain joins TRBV2 to TRBJ1-1; TRBD1 might be the D (5 bases). CDR1 and CDR2 from the germline V gene are SNHLY and FYNNEI. V was pared by 6 bases and J by 1 base, with 12 bases between. This CDR3 spans 14 amino acids.

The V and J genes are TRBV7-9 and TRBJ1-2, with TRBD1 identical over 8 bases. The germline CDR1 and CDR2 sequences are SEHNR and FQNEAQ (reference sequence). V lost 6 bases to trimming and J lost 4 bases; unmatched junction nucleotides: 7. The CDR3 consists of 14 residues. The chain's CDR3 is CASRSTGGGYGYTF. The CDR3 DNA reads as TGTGCCAGCAGATCCACAGGGGGAGGCTATGGCTACACCTTC.

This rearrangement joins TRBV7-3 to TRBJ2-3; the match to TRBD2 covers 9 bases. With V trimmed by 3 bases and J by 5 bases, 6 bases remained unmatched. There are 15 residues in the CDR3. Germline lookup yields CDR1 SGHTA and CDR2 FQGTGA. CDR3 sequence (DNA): TGTGCCAGCAGCTTTAGCGGGAGTGGGGGAGATACGCAGTATTTT. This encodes CASSFSGSGGDTQYF.

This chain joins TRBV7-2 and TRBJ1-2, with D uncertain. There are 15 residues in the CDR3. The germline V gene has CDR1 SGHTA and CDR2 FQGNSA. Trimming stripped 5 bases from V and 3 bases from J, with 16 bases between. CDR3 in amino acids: CASSNARRGYYGYTF. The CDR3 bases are TGTGCCAGCAGCAACGCTCGGAGAGGGTACTATGGCTACACCTTC.

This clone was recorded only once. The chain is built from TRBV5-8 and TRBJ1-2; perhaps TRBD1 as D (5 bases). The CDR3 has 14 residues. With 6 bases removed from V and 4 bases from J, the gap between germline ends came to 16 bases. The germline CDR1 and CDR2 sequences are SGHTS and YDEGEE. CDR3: CASNPGGESYGYTF. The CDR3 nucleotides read TGTGCCAGCAACCCGGGGGGAGAGAGCTATGGCTACACCTTC.

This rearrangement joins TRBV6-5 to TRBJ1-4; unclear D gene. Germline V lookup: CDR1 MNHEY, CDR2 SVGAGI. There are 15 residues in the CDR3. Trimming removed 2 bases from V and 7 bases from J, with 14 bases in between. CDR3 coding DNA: TGTGCCAGCAGTTACAGGAGGACTTTAAGTGAAAAACTGTTTTTT. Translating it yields CASSYRRTLSEKLFF.

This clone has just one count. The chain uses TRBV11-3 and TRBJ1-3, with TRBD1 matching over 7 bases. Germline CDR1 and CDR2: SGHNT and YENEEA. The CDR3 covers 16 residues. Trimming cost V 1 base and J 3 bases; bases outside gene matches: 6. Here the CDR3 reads CASSLGGGEDGNTIYF. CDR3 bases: TGTGCCAGCAGCTTAGGAGGGGGCGAAGATGGAAACACCATATATTTT.

The CDR3 nucleotides are TGTGCCAGCAGTTCCCGGACTAGCGGGAGATCCAAGACCTACGAGCAGTACTTC. Protein: CASSSRTSGRSKTYEQYF. This chain uses TRBV27 with TRBJ2-7; 13 nucleotides match TRBD2. With V trimmed by 4 bases and J by 2 bases, 11 bases remained unmatched. The CDR3 is 18 residues long. Germline V gene sequence: CDR1 MNHEY, CDR2 SMNVEV (reference sequence).

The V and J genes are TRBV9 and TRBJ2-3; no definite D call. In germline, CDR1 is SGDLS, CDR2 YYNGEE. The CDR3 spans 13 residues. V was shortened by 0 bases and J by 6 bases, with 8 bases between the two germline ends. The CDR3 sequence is CASSVDPPDTQYF. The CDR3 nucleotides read TGTGCCAGCAGCGTAGACCCCCCGGATACGCAGTATTTT.